This TCR beta chain was observed in a study of memory CD4+ T cells and cytomegalovirus serostatus. Regarding the study as a whole: Suggested: most of the CMV-linked TCR signature lies in CD4+ memory cells.

A remark on this clone: Its matching antigen is unknown.

Profiling relied on immunoSEQ multiplex PCR, and the TCRdb table lists in-frame clones only, not all of them. In the table there are approximately 61,000 clones, approximately 85% of which are singletons. The sort gate was single viable CD3+CD4+CD8-CD45RO+ cells for memory CD4+ T cells. CD4+ T cells were isolated by positive magnetic selection. Looked up from germline, CDR1 is KGHSH and CDR2 is LQKENI. This CDR3 spans 15 amino acids. V lost 3 bases to trimming and J lost 0 bases; unmatched junction nucleotides: 1. Sequenced sample: memory CD4+ T cells from blood. The sequence came from an adult in good health and CMV-seronegative. The chain is built from TRBV18 and TRBJ1-3, with TRBD1 identical over 8 bases. In DNA form, the CDR3 reads TGTGCCAGCTCACCTGGGACAGGCTCTGGAAACACCATATATTTT. Its protein is CASSPGTGSGNTIYF.